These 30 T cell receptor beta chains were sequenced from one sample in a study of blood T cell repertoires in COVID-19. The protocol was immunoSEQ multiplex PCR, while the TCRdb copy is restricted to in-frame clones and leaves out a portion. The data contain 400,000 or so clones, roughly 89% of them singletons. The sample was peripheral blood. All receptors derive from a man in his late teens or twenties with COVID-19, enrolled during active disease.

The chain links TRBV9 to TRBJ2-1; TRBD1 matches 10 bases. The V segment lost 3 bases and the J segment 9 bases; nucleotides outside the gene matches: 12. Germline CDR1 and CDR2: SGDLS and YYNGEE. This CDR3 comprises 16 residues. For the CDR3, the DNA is TGTGCCAGCAGCGAAACCGGGACAGGGGATGTTGGTGAGCAGTTCTTC. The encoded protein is CASSETGTGDVGEQFF.

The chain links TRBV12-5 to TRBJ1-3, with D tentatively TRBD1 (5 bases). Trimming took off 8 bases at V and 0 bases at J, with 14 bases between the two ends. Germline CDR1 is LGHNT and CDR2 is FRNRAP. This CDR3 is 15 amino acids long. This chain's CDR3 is CASTPHGGSGNTIYF. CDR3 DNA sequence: TGTGCTAGTACGCCCCACGGGGGCTCTGGAAACACCATATATTTT.

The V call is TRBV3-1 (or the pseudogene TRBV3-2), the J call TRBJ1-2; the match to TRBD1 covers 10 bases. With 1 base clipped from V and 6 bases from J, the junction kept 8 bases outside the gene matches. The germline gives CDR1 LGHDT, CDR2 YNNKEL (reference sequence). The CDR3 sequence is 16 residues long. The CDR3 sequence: CASSQGVTGGWDGYTF. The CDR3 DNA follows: TGTGCCAGCAGCCAAGGTGTGACAGGGGGCTGGGATGGCTACACCTTC.

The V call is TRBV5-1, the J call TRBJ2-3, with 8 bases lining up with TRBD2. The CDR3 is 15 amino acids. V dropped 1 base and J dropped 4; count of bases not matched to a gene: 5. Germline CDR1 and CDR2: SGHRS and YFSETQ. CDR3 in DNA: TGCGCCAGCAGCTTGACGGGGGGGCCGGCAGATACGCAGTATTTT. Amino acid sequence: CASSLTGGPADTQYF.

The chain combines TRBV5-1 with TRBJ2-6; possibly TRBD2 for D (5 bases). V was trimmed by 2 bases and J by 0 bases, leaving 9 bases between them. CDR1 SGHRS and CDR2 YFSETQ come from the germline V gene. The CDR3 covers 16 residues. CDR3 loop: CASSFEGSSGANVLTF. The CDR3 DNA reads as TGCGCCAGCAGCTTTGAGGGTTCCTCTGGGGCCAACGTCCTGACTTTC.

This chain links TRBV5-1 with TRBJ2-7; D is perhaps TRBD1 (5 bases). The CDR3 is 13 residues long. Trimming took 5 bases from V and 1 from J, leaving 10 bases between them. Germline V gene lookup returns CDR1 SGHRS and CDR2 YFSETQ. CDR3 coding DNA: TGCGCCAGCAGGGGCGCAGGGTCCTACGAGCAGTACTTC. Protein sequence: CASRGAGSYEQYF.

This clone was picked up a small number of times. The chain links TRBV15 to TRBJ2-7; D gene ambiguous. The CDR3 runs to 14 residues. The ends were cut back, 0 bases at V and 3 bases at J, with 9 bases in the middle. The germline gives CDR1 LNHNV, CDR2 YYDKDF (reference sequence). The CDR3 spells CATSREKTDYEQYF. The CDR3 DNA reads TGTGCCACCAGCAGAGAAAAAACAGACTACGAGCAGTACTTC.

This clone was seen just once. The CDR3 loop is CASRRTSGSGGANVLTF. Written as DNA, the CDR3 is TGTGCAAGTCGCAGGACTAGCGGGAGTGGTGGGGCCAACGTCCTGACTTTC. V gene TRBV12-2 combines with J gene TRBJ2-6; TRBD2, the table's D call, lacks a check against the DNA. TRBV12-2 is tagged as a pseudogene. The CDR3 is 17 amino acids.

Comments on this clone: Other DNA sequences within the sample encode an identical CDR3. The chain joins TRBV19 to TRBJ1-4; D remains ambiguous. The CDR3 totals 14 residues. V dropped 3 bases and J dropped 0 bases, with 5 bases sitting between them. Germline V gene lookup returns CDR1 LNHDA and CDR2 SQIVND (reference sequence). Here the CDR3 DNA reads TGTGCCAGTAGTATCGGAGCAACTAATGAAAAACTGTTTTTT. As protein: CASSIGATNEKLFF.

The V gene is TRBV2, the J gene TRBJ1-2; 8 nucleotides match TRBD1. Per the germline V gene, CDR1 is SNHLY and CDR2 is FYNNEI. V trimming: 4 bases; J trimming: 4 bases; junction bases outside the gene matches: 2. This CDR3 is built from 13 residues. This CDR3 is CASSGTGGYGYTF. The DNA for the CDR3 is TGTGCCAGCAGTGGTACAGGGGGCTATGGCTACACCTTC. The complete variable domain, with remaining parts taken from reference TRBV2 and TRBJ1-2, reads EPEVTQTPSHQVTQMGQEVILRCVPISNHLYFYWYRQILGQKVEFLVSFYNNEISEKSEIFDDQFSVERPDGSNFTLKIRSTKLEDSAMYFCASSGTGGYGYTFGSGTRLTVV.

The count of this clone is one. The CDR3 bases are TGCGCCAGCAGCTTGGTAGTAAGCGATGAGCAGTTCTTC. Translating gives CASSLVVSDEQFF. This rearrangement joins TRBV5-1 to TRBJ2-1, with D hard to call. Germline V gene sequence: CDR1 SGHRS, CDR2 YFSETQ. The CDR3 loop spans 13 amino acids. The germline V and J ends were trimmed by 0 bases and 8 bases, with 9 bases remaining between them.

In nucleotides, the CDR3 is TGTGCAAGTCGCTTCCAACAGGGGGTCTACGAGCAGTACTTC. Its protein is CASRFQQGVYEQYF. The rearrangement links TRBV12-2 to TRBJ2-7; TRBD1 is taken as the D call from the table, unchecked against the DNA. TRBV12-2 is marked as a pseudogene. This CDR3 is 14 amino acids long.

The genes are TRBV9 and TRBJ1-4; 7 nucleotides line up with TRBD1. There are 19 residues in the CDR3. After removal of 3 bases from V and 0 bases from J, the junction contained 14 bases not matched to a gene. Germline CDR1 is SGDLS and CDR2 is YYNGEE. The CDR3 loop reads CASSGRDSSSRATNEKLFF. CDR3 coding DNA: TGTGCCAGCAGCGGCCGGGACAGTTCGTCGCGAGCAACTAATGAAAAACTGTTTTTT.

The CDR3 nucleotides read TGTGCCAGCCACCGGGGAGCTAATGAAAAACTGTTTTTT. Protein sequence: CASHRGANEKLFF. The chain links TRBV2 to TRBJ1-4; D is undetermined. The germline V gene has CDR1 SNHLY and CDR2 FYNNEI. The CDR3 runs 13 residues. With 8 bases removed from V and 3 bases from J, the gap between germline ends came to 10 bases.

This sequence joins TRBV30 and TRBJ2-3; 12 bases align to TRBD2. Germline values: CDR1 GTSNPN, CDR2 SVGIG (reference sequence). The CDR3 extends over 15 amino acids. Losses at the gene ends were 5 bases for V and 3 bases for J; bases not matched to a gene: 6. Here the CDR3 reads CAWGTGTSGTDTQYF. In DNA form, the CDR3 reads TGTGCCTGGGGCACCGGGACTAGCGGGACAGATACGCAGTATTTT.

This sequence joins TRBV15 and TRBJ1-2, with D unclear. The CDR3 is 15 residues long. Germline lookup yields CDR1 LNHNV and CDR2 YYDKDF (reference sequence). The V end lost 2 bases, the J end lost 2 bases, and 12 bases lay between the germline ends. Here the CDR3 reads CATSRRTVINYGYTF. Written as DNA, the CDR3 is TGTGCCACCAGCAGACGTACAGTCATCAACTATGGCTACACCTTC.

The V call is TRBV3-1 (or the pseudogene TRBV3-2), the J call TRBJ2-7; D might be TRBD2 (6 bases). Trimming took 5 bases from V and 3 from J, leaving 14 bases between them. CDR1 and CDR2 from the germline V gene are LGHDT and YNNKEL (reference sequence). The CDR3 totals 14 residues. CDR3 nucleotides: TGTGCCAGCAGCACTGGGATGCGGGGCTACGAGCAGTACTTC. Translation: CASSTGMRGYEQYF.

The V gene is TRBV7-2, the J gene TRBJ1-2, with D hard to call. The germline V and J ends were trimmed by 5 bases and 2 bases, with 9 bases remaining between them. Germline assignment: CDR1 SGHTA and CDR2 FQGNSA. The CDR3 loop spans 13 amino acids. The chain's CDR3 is CASSPSLNYGYTF. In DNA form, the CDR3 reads TGTGCCAGCAGCCCCTCGCTAAACTATGGCTACACCTTC.

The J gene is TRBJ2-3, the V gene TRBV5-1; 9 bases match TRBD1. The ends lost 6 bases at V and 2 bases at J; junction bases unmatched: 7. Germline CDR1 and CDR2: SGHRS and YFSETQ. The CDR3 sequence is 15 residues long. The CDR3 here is CASTYTGGPTDTQYF. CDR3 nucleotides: TGCGCCAGCACCTATACAGGGGGCCCCACAGATACGCAGTATTTT.

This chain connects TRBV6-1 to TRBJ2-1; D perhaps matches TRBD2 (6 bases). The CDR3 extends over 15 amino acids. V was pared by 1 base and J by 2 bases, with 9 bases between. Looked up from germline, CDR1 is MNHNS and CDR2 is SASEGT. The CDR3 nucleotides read TGTGCCAGCAGTGAAGGTTCTAGCGCCTACAATGAGCAGTTCTTC. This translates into CASSEGSSAYNEQFF.

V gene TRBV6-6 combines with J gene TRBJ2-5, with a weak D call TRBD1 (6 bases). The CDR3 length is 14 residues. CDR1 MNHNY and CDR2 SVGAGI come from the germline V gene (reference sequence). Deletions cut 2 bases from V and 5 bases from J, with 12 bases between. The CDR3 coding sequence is TGTGCCAGCAGTTACGATGGGACAACGGAGACCCAGTACTTC. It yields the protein CASSYDGTTETQYF.

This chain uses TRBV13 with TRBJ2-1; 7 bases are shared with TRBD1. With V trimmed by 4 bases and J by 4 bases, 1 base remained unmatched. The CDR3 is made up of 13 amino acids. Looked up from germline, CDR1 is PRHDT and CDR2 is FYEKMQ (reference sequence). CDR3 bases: TGTGCCAGCAGCTCGGGACAGTACAATGAGCAGTTCTTC. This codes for CASSSGQYNEQFF.

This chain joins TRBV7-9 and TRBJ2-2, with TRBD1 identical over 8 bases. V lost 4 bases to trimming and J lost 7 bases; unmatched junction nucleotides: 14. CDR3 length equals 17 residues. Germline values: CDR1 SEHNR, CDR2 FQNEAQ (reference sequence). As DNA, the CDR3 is TGTGCCAGCAGCTCAACCATTCTGACAGGGGAAGGCGGGGAGCTGTTTTTT. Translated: CASSSTILTGEGGELFF.

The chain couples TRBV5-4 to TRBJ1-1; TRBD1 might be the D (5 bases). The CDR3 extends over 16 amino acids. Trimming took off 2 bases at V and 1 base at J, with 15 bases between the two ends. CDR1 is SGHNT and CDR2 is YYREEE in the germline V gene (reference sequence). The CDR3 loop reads CASSFQSGGSNTEAFF. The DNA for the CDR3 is TGTGCCAGCAGCTTTCAGTCGGGGGGATCGAACACTGAAGCTTTCTTT.

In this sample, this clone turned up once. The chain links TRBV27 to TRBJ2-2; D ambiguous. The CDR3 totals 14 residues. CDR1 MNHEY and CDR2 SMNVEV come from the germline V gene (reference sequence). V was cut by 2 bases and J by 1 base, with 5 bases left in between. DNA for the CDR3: TGTGCCAGCAGTTTAGTTAAGAACACCGGGGAGCTGTTTTTT. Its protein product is CASSLVKNTGELFF.

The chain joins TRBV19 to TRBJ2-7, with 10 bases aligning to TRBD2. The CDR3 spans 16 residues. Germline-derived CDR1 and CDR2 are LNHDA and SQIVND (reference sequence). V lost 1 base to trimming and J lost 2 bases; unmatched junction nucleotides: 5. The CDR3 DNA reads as TGTGCCAGTAGTATAGGAGGAGCGGGGGGGACCTACGAGCAGTACTTC. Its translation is CASSIGGAGGTYEQYF. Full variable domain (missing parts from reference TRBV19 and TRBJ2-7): DGGITQSPKYLFRKEGQNVTLSCEQNLNHDAMYWYRQDPGQGLRLIYYSQIVNDFQKGDIAEGYSVSREKKESFPLTVTSAQKNPTAFYLCASSIGGAGGTYEQYFGPGTRLTVT.

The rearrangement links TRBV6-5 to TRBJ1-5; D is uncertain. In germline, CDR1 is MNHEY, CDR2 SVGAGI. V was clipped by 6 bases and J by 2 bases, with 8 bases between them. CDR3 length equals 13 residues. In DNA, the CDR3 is TGTGCCAGCAGACTCCTAGGCAATCAGCCCCAGCATTTT. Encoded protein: CASRLLGNQPQHF.

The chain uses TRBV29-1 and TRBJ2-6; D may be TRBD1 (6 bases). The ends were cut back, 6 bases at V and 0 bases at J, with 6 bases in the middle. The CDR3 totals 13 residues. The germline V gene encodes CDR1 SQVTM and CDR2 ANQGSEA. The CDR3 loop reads CSVQGSGANVLTF. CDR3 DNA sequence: TGCAGCGTACAGGGCTCTGGGGCCAACGTCCTGACTTTC.

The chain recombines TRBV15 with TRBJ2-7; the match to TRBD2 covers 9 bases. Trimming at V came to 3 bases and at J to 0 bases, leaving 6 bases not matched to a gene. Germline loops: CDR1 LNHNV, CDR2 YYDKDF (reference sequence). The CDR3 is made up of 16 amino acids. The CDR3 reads CATSRGRGGSSYEQYF. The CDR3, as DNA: TGTGCCACCAGCAGGGGGCGGGGGGGTTCCTCCTACGAGCAGTACTTC.

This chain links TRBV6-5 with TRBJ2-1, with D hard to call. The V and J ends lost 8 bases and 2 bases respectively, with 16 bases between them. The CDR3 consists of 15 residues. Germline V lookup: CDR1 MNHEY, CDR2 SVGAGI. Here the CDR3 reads CASGVDQAAYNEQFF. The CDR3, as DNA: TGTGCCAGCGGAGTAGACCAAGCAGCCTACAATGAGCAGTTCTTC.